Listed here are 20 T cell receptor beta chains from one sample, sequenced in a study of patients and donors after allogeneic stem cell transplantation. Via MiXCR, TCRdb re-called the RT-PCR reads, giving one row per CDR3 protein. Of 920,000 or so distinct CDR3 sequences detected, about a sixth appear once; the ten largest clones hold roughly 6.4%. The sequenced sample was blood, either unsorted or a sorted T cell fraction (not recorded which). These receptors originate from a human donor who was either an allogeneic HSCT recipient or a stem cell or donor lymphocyte infusion donor (not recorded which). It is not recorded whose cells these are; they may come from a transplant donor.

This clonotype came up a few times. CDR3 amino acids: CASSSLAGPQETQYF. The CDR3 region has the DNA TGTGCCAGCAGCAGTCTAGCTGGGCCCCAAGAGACCCAGTACTTC. The rearrangement joins TRBV7-6 to TRBJ2-5; tentative D call: TRBD2 (5 bases). Germline V lookup: CDR1 SGHVS, CDR2 FNYEAQ. The CDR3 extends over 15 amino acids. Trimming took off 5 bases at V and 1 base at J, with 14 bases between the two ends.

The sample holds a few counts of this clonotype. The chain uses TRBV6-2 or TRBV6-3 and TRBJ2-1, with D possibly matching TRBD2 (5 bases). The CDR3 extends over 13 amino acids. V dropped 7 bases and J dropped 4 bases, with 11 bases sitting between them. Germline loops: CDR1 MNHEY, CDR2 SVGEGT. CDR3 sequence: CASTPGKYNEQFF. CDR3 DNA: TGTGCCAGCACCCCCGGGAAGTACAATGAGCAGTTCTTC.

This clonotype was counted only a few times. The chain joins TRBV7-9 to TRBJ2-7; 7 bases match TRBD1. The V and J ends lost 4 bases and 0 bases, in that order; junction bases with no gene match: 9. This CDR3 contains 16 residues. CDR1 SEHNR and CDR2 FQNEAQ come from the germline V gene (reference sequence). CDR3 in amino acids: CASSSLDRAASYEQYF. Here the CDR3 DNA reads TGTGCCAGCAGCTCCTTAGACAGGGCAGCCTCCTACGAGCAGTACTTC. Full variable domain (missing parts from reference TRBV7-9 and TRBJ2-7): DTGVSQNPRHKITKRGQNVTFRCDPISEHNRLYWYRQTLGQGPEFLTYFQNEAQLEKSRLLSDRFSAERPKGSFSTLEIQRTEQGDSAMYLCASSSLDRAASYEQYFGPGTRLTVT.

V is TRBV7-3 and J is TRBJ2-1; 8 nucleotides align to TRBD2. This CDR3 region has 16 residues. Germline V gene data show CDR1 as SGHTA and CDR2 as FQGTGA. The trim removed 3 bases at V and 9 bases at J, leaving 13 bases unmatched. CDR3 DNA sequence: TGTGCCAGCAGCTTGATGCCGGGACTAGGGAGTGGTGAGCAGTTCTTC. Residues: CASSLMPGLGSGEQFF.

The V gene is TRBV12-3 or TRBV12-4, the J gene TRBJ2-1; D remains ambiguous. V gave up 5 bases and J gave up 7 bases, with 9 bases separating them. The CDR3 runs 12 residues. For the CDR3, the DNA is TGTGCCAGCAGTCCCAATAGGAATGAGCAGTTCTTC. Amino acid sequence: CASSPNRNEQFF.

The J gene is TRBJ2-7, the V gene TRBV5-1; TRBD2 is a possible D gene (6 bases). The CDR3 length is 16 residues. Trimming left V 4 bases short and J 3 bases short, with 20 bases between. CDR1 SGHRS and CDR2 YFSETQ come from the germline V gene. This CDR3 is CASSRRGPELNYEQYF. CDR3 sequence (DNA): TGCGCCAGCAGCCGGCGGGGACCAGAACTTAACTACGAGCAGTACTTC.

There are a few counts of this clonotype. The chain joins TRBV5-6 to TRBJ1-3, with D possibly matching TRBD1 (5 bases). This CDR3 has 16 residues. Germline assignment: CDR1 SGHDT and CDR2 YYEEEE. V lost 4 bases, J lost 2 bases, and 16 bases lay in between. The CDR3 region is CASSLRTTSPGNTIYF. The DNA of the CDR3 is TGTGCCAGCAGCCTTAGGACAACCTCCCCTGGAAACACCATATATTTT. Supplemented by reference TRBV5-6 and TRBJ1-3, the full variable domain reads DAGVTQSPTHLIKTRGQQVTLRCSPKSGHDTVSWYQQALGQGPQFIFQYYEEEERQRGNFPDRFSGHQFPNYSSELNVNALLLGDSALYLCASSLRTTSPGNTIYFGEGSWLTVV.

The V gene is TRBV7-9, the J gene TRBJ2-6; perhaps TRBD1 as D (6 bases). CDR3 size: 17 residues. Trimming pared 5 bases from V and 0 bases from J, leaving 14 bases between. Germline V CDR1 and CDR2: SEHNR, FQNEAQ (reference sequence). The CDR3 region is CASSATGPASGANVLTF. Here the CDR3 DNA reads TGTGCCAGCAGCGCCACAGGGCCAGCCTCTGGGGCCAACGTCCTGACTTTC.

This clonotype has just a few counts. The V gene is TRBV10-3, the J gene TRBJ2-5; 8 bases map to TRBD2. With 0 bases clipped from V and 7 bases from J, the junction kept 10 bases outside the gene matches. CDR3 length: 16 residues. Germline V gene lookup returns CDR1 ENHRY and CDR2 SYGVKD. The CDR3 DNA sequence: TGTGCCATCAGTGAGTCGAACGGACCCCGGGGGGGGACCCAGTACTTC. This codes for CAISESNGPRGGTQYF.

This clonotype has just a few counts. The chain is built from TRBV6-2 or TRBV6-3 and TRBJ2-6; no definite D call. Trimming left V 8 bases short and J 0 bases short, with 5 bases between. Per germline, CDR1 MNHEY and CDR2 SVGEGT. The CDR3 is made up of 13 amino acids. DNA for the CDR3: TGTGCCAGCGAGTACTCTGGGGCCAACGTCCTGACTTTC. It encodes CASEYSGANVLTF.

This clonotype has only one observation. The chain has TRBV20-1 and TRBJ2-3, with D perhaps matching TRBD2 (5 bases). This CDR3 has 12 residues. The V and J ends lost 4 bases and 6 bases respectively, with 11 bases between them. Per germline, CDR1 DFQATT and CDR2 SNEGSKA (reference sequence). CDR3 sequence reads: CSATRSGDTQYF. The DNA for the CDR3 is TGCAGTGCTACTAGGTCGGGGGATACGCAGTATTTT.

The gene calls are TRBV5-6 and TRBJ1-1; D perhaps matches TRBD1 (5 bases). The germline V and J ends were trimmed by 0 bases and 4 bases, with 10 bases remaining between them. There are 14 residues in the CDR3. The V gene's germline CDR1 is SGHDT and CDR2 YYEEEE. The CDR3 reads CASSLEGVTTEAFF. CDR3 in DNA: TGTGCCAGCAGCTTGGAAGGGGTTACCACTGAAGCTTTCTTT.

J is TRBJ2-7 and V is TRBV20-1; D assignment may be TRBD1 or TRBD2 (5 bases each). The ends were cut back, 2 bases at V and 6 bases at J, with 14 bases in the middle. The length of the CDR3 is 13 residues. Germline-derived CDR1 and CDR2 are DFQATT and SNEGSKA (reference sequence). The CDR3 here is CSARRRDPREQYF. CDR3 bases: TGCAGTGCTAGACGCCGGGACCCCCGCGAGCAGTACTTC.

A few counts support this clonotype. V gene TRBV6-5 combines with J gene TRBJ1-2; 7 positions match TRBD1. From germline, CDR1 is MNHEY and CDR2 SVGAGI. V lost 6 bases, J lost 5 bases, and 3 bases stayed unmatched. The length of the CDR3 is 12 residues. This CDR3 reads CASRTGSYGYTF. The CDR3 DNA reads as TGTGCCAGCAGGACAGGGTCTTATGGCTACACCTTC.

This chain joins TRBV11-3 and TRBJ2-1; D uncertain. The CDR3 is 15 residues long. V was cut by 3 bases and J by 4 bases, with 13 bases left in between. Germline V lookup: CDR1 SGHNT, CDR2 YENEEA. CDR3 DNA sequence: TGTGCCAGCAGCTTTCCCCTCGACGTGTACAATGAGCAGTTCTTC. Amino acid sequence: CASSFPLDVYNEQFF.

This clonotype has a count of ten or more. This chain links TRBV12-3 or TRBV12-4 with TRBJ1-4, with a weak D call TRBD1 (5 bases). The CDR3 has 13 amino acids. Trimming stripped 2 bases from V and 10 bases from J, with 11 bases between. DNA of the CDR3: TGTGCCAGCAGTTTATTAGAAAGGGGAAAACTGTTTTTT. Its protein is CASSLLERGKLFF.

This clonotype came up a few times. The V gene is TRBV5-1, the J gene TRBJ1-5; the D gene is possibly TRBD1 (5 bases). Per germline, CDR1 SGHRS and CDR2 YFSETQ. The CDR3 has 15 amino acids. V was trimmed by 3 bases and J by 4 bases, leaving 14 bases between them. The CDR3 region is CASSWGPGTNQPQHF. The CDR3, as DNA: TGCGCCAGCAGCTGGGGCCCAGGGACGAATCAGCCCCAGCATTTT.

This sequence joins TRBV29-1 and TRBJ2-7, with D unresolved. CDR1 is SQVTM, CDR2 ANQGSEA, per germline. Trimming shortened V by 6 bases and J by 6 bases, and 9 bases separated the two germline ends. There are 10 residues in the CDR3. CDR3 amino acids: CSVDDGEQYF. The CDR3 DNA sequence: TGCAGCGTAGACGACGGCGAGCAGTACTTC.

CDR3 sequence reads: CASSSGQVRNQPQHF. The DNA of the CDR3 is TGTGCCAGCAGCTCCGGGCAAGTACGCAATCAGCCCCAGCATTTT. The chain employs TRBV6-1 and TRBJ1-5; D uncertain. The CDR3 is 15 residues long. Between the trimmed V and J ends, which lost 6 bases and 2 bases, there was a span of 14 bases. Germline-derived CDR1 and CDR2 are MNHNS and SASEGT.

The CDR3 nucleotides read TGTGCCAGCAGTGACGACAGAACCTCTGGAAACACCATATATTTT. This codes for CASSDDRTSGNTIYF. The J gene is TRBJ1-3, the V gene TRBV25-1, with D maybe TRBD1 (5 bases). Trimming took 3 bases from V and 0 from J, leaving 9 bases between them. The germline V gene encodes CDR1 MGHDK and CDR2 SYGVNS. CDR3 size: 15 residues.